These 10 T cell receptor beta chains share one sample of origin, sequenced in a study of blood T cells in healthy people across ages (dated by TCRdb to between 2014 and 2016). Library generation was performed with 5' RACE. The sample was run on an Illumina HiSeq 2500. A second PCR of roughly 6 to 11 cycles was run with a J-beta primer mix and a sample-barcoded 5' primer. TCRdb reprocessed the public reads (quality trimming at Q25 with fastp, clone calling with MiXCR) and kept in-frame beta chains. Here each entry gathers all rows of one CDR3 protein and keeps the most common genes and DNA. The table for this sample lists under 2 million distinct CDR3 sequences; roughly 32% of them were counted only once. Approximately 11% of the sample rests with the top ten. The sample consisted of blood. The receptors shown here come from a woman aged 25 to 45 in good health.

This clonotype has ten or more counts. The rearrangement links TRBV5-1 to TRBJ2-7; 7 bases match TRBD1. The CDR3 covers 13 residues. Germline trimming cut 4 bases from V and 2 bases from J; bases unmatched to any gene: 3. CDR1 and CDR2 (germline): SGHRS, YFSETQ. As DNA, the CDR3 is TGCGCCAGCAGCATAGACAGGGCCTACGAGCAGTACTTC. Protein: CASSIDRAYEQYF.

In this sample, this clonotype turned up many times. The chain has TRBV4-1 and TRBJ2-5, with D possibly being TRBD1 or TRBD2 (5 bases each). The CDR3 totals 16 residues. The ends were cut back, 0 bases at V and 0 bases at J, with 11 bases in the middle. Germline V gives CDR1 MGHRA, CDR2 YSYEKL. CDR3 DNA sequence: TGCGCCAGCAGCCAAGAGCAGGGCGGGTACCAAGAGACCCAGTACTTC. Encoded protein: CASSQEQGGYQETQYF.

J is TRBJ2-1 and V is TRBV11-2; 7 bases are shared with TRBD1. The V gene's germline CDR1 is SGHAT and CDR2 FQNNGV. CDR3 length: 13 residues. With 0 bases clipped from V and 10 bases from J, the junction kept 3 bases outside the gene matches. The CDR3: CASSLDLTGEQFF. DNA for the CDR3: TGTGCCAGCAGCTTAGACTTGACAGGGGAGCAGTTCTTC.

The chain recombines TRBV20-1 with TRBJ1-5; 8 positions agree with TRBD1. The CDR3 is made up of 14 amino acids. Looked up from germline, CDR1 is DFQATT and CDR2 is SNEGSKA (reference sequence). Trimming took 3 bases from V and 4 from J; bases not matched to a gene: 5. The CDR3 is CSASPGGMNQPQHF. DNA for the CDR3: TGCAGTGCTAGCCCAGGGGGCATGAATCAGCCCCAGCATTTT.

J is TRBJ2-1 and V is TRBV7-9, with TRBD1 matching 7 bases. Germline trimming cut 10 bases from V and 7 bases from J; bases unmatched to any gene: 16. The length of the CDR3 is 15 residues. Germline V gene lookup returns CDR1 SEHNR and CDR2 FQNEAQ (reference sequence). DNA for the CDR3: TGTGCCACACTCGGATTCGGACAGGTCCGGAATGAGCAGTTCTTC. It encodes CATLGFGQVRNEQFF.

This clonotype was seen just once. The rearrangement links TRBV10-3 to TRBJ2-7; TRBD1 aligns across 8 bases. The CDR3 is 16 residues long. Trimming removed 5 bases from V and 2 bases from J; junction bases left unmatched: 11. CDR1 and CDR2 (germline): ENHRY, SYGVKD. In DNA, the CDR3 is TGTGCCATCAGTCCTGAATTCGGGACAGGTACCTACGAGCAGTACTTC. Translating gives CAISPEFGTGTYEQYF.

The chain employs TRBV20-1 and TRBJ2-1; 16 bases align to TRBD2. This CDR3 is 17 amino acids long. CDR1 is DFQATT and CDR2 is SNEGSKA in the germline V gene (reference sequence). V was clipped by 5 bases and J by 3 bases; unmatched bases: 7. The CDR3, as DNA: TGCAGTGCTTATGGGACTAGCGGGAGGGCTAACTACAATGAGCAGTTCTTC. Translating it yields CSAYGTSGRANYNEQFF.

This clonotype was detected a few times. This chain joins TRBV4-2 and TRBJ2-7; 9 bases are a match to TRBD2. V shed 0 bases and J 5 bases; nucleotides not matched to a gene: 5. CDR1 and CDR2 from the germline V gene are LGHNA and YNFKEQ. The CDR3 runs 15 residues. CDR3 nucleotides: TGTGCCAGCAGCCAAGAATTGGCTAGCGGGGACGAGCAGTACTTC. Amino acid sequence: CASSQELASGDEQYF.

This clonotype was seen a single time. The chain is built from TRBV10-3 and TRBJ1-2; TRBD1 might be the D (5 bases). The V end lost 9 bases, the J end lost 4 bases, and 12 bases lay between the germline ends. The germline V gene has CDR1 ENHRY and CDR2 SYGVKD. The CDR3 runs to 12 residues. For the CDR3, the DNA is TGTGCCATTCGAGGGGTCCTCTATGGCTACACCTTC. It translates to CAIRGVLYGYTF.

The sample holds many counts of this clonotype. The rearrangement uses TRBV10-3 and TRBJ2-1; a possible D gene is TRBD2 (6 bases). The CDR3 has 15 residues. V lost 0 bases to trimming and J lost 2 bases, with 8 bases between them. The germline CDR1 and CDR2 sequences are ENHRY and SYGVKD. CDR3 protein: CAISESGGAYNEQFF. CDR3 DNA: TGTGCCATCAGTGAGTCCGGCGGGGCCTACAATGAGCAGTTCTTC.